These 7 T cell receptor beta chains originate from one sample sequenced in a study of cytomegalovirus exposure and HLA in healthy donors. 60 Vbeta and 13 Jbeta primers were used in PCR. Produced via immunoSEQ multiplex PCR; TCRdb's table is partial and in-frame only. Of about 160,000 clones detected, around 79% appear once; the ten largest clones hold just under 1%. The sample consisted of PBMCs. These receptor sequences come from a woman between 50 and 59 years old in good health and CMV-seropositive.

The rearrangement links TRBV5-6 to TRBJ2-5, with TRBD1 identical over 7 bases. The CDR3 spans 14 residues. After removal of 2 bases from V and 2 bases from J, the junction contained 3 bases not matched to a gene. Germline-derived CDR1 and CDR2 are SGHDT and YYEEEE. CDR3 amino acids: CASSFQQGQETQYF. CDR3 sequence (DNA): TGTGCCAGCAGCTTCCAACAGGGGCAAGAGACCCAGTACTTC.

The chain has TRBV9 and TRBJ2-7; 9 bases match TRBD2. V shed 3 bases and J 9 bases; nucleotides not matched to a gene: 10. The CDR3 spans 14 residues. Germline CDR1 reads SGDLS; CDR2 reads YYNGEE. CDR3 loop: CASSGGTSLSRQYF. The CDR3 DNA reads TGTGCCAGCAGCGGCGGGACTAGCCTATCCCGGCAGTACTTC.

The rearrangement links TRBV7-2 to TRBJ2-7, with TRBD1 identical over 8 bases. CDR3 size: 14 residues. Trimming at V came to 5 bases and at J to 5 bases, leaving 8 bases not matched to a gene. Germline lookup yields CDR1 SGHTA and CDR2 FQGNSA. The DNA for the CDR3 is TGTGCCAGCAGCCCGACAGGGGTAGGTAACGAGCAGTACTTC. Translated: CASSPTGVGNEQYF.

V gene TRBV4-2 combines with J gene TRBJ2-3; weak D call: TRBD1 (6 bases). The CDR3 runs to 14 residues. Germline V gene data show CDR1 as LGHNA and CDR2 as YNFKEQ. Trimming cost V 3 bases and J 4 bases, with 11 bases left between them. CDR3 sequence reads: CASSHEQGSDTQYF. The DNA for the CDR3 is TGTGCCAGCAGCCATGAACAGGGTTCAGATACGCAGTATTTT.

The CDR3 protein is CASREGPSAPSGELFF. The CDR3 nucleotides are TGCGCCTCACGGGAGGGCCCTAGCGCACCGTCCGGGGAGCTGTTTTTT. The chain carries TRBV5-1 and TRBJ2-2, with 8 bases aligning to TRBD2. Trimming at V came to 10 bases and at J to 6 bases, leaving 17 bases not matched to a gene. The germline gives CDR1 SGHRS, CDR2 YFSETQ. This CDR3 has 16 amino acids.

The chain joins TRBV4-1 to TRBJ1-6, with D unresolved. The V end was cut by 0 bases, the J end by 7 bases, with 13 bases between. Germline V gene lookup returns CDR1 MGHRA and CDR2 YSYEKL. This CDR3 has 16 residues. The CDR3 DNA sequence: TGCGCCAGCAGCCAAGAGTCCTTTTCAACAAATTCACCCCTCCACTTT. Translating gives CASSQESFSTNSPLHF.

The chain links TRBV25-1 to TRBJ1-3, with D perhaps matching TRBD1 (6 bases). This CDR3 contains 13 residues. From germline, CDR1 is MGHDK and CDR2 SYGVNS. The V end was cut by 8 bases, the J end by 0 bases, with 8 bases between. The CDR3 loop reads CASRQASGNTIYF. In DNA, the CDR3 is TGTGCCAGCCGACAGGCCTCTGGAAACACCATATATTTT.